The next 10 T cell receptor beta chains were all read from a single sample in a study of PD-L1 blockade in urothelial cancer (dated by TCRdb to about 2017). Library preparation was by the immunoSEQ multiplex PCR assay. Drawn from immuneACCESS, this table holds only the in-frame rearrangements with V and J called that TCRdb kept. Clones are partly lost; checked studies trace under half to an unresolved V gene and leave the rest unexplained. This sample has about 39,000 clones in its table, and 85% to 90% of those were observed once. Clones ranked in the top ten supply less than 2% of the sample. The specimen was PBMCs, collected around atezolizumab (anti-PD-L1) treatment. The receptors stem from a man aged 60-69 years with urothelial cancer.

This rearrangement joins TRBV2 to TRBJ2-3; no clear D gene. Germline V CDR1 and CDR2: SNHLY, FYNNEI. This CDR3 spans 12 amino acids. The V and J ends lost 4 bases and 5 bases respectively, with 7 bases between them. CDR3 sequence reads: CASSGGVDTQYF. The CDR3 DNA reads as TGTGCCAGCAGTGGAGGAGTAGATACGCAGTATTTT.

The chain links TRBV5-5 to TRBJ2-3, with TRBD1 matching 9 bases. The CDR3 covers 19 residues. Germline V lookup: CDR1 SGHKS, CDR2 YYEKEE (reference sequence). The V and J ends lost 0 bases and 1 base, in that order; junction bases with no gene match: 12. In DNA form, the CDR3 reads TGTGCCAGCAGCTTGGAGGGACAGGGTGACGGGTGGGGCACAGATACGCAGTATTTT. Protein sequence: CASSLEGQGDGWGTDTQYF. The whole variable domain, filled in from reference TRBV5-5 and TRBJ2-3, reads DAGVTQSPTHLIKTRGQQVTLRCSPISGHKSVSWYQQVLGQGPQFIFQYYEKEERGRGNFPDRFSARQFPNYSSELNVNALLLGDSALYLCASSLEGQGDGWGTDTQYFGPGTRLTVL.

The chain has TRBV5-1 and TRBJ1-4; D gene ambiguous. Trimming removed 2 bases at V and 3 bases at J, with 8 bases between. The CDR3 is 14 residues long. Germline V gives CDR1 SGHRS, CDR2 YFSETQ. The CDR3 DNA is TGCGCCAGCAGCTTTGACTTATCTAATGAAAAACTGTTTTTT. Its translation is CASSFDLSNEKLFF.

This clone was seen only once. The chain joins TRBV4-1 to TRBJ2-2; TRBD1 matches at 9 bases. V shed 1 base and J 0 bases; nucleotides not matched to a gene: 9. CDR1 and CDR2 (germline): MGHRA, YSYEKL. The CDR3 is made up of 19 amino acids. The CDR3 loop reads CASSQVGDRADANTGELFF. The DNA of the CDR3 is TGCGCCAGCAGCCAAGTGGGGGACAGGGCCGACGCGAACACCGGGGAGCTGTTTTTT.

The gene calls are TRBV18 and TRBJ1-4; 8 bases are shared with TRBD1. The CDR3 is made up of 16 amino acids. Losses at the gene ends were 4 bases for V and 8 bases for J; bases not matched to a gene: 12. In germline, CDR1 is KGHSH, CDR2 LQKENI. Written as DNA, the CDR3 is TGTGCCAGCTCACAACTACCGACAGGGGAACGGGAAAAACTGTTTTTT. It codes for CASSQLPTGEREKLFF.

CDR3 protein: CASSEGRLTQHGTEAFF. In DNA, the CDR3 is TGCGCCAGCAGCGAGGGCAGGTTAACTCAACATGGCACTGAAGCTTTCTTT. The chain couples TRBV10-1 to TRBJ1-1; D unclear. Looked up from germline, CDR1 is WNHNN and CDR2 is SYGVQD (reference sequence). Deletions cut 6 bases from V and 4 bases from J, with 24 bases between. The CDR3 sequence is 17 residues long.

The chain links TRBV6-1 to TRBJ1-2; D gene uncertain. The CDR3 runs 12 residues. CDR1 and CDR2 (germline): MNHNS, SASEGT. V lost 2 bases and J lost 3, with 4 bases in between. DNA of the CDR3: TGTGCCAGCAGTGAATATGACTATGGCTACACCTTC. It translates to CASSEYDYGYTF.

This sequence joins TRBV27 and TRBJ2-7; 8 bases fit TRBD1. The germline V gene encodes CDR1 MNHEY and CDR2 SMNVEV (reference sequence). After removal of 5 bases from V and 5 bases from J, the junction contained 14 bases not matched to a gene. The CDR3 has 16 residues. CDR3 protein: CASSPGQGSGVHEQYF. Here the CDR3 DNA reads TGTGCCAGCAGTCCCGGACAGGGAAGTGGAGTCCACGAGCAGTACTTC.

The chain is built from TRBV5-4 and TRBJ2-2; possibly TRBD2 for D (6 bases). Germline V gene sequence: CDR1 SGHNT, CDR2 YYREEE (reference sequence). CDR3 length: 17 residues. The V gene lost 4 bases and the J gene lost 6 bases, with 22 bases spanning the gap. The CDR3 region is CASSKAGGEKMAGELFF. The DNA for the CDR3 is TGTGCCAGCAGCAAAGCGGGTGGCGAAAAAATGGCCGGGGAGCTGTTTTTT.

The V gene is TRBV28, the J gene TRBJ1-2, with no clear D. CDR3 size: 13 residues. Looked up from germline, CDR1 is MDHEN and CDR2 is SYDVKM. V was shortened by 3 bases and J by 5 bases, with 10 bases between the two germline ends. The CDR3 sequence: CASSFIHSYGYTF. Here the CDR3 DNA reads TGTGCCAGCAGTTTCATACATTCTTATGGCTACACCTTC.